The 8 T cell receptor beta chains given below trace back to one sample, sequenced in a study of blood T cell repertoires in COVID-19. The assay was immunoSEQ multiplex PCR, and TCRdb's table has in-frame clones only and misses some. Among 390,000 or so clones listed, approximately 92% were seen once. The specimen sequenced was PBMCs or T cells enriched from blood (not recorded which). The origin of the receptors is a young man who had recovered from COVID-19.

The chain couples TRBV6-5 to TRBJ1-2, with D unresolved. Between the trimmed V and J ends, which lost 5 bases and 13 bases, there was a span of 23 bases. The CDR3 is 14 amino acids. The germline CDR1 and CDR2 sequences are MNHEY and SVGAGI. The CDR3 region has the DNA TGTGCCAGCAGTCAACGAAATGAGGACGGCGGGTGCACCTTC. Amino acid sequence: CASSQRNEDGGCTF.

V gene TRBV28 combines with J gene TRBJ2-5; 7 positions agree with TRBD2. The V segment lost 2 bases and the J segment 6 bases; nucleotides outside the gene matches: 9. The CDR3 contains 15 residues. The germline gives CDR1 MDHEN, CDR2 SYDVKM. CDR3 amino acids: CASSLGSGSGKTQYF. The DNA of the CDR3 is TGTGCCAGCAGTTTAGGTAGCGGGTCTGGGAAGACCCAGTACTTC.

CDR3 loop: CASRSGGANTEAFF. The DNA for the CDR3 is TGTGCCAGCAGATCAGGGGGCGCGAACACTGAAGCTTTCTTT. The J gene is TRBJ1-1, the V gene TRBV28; 8 positions agree with TRBD1. V trimming: 6 bases; J trimming: 1 base; junction bases outside the gene matches: 4. The CDR3 is 14 residues long. Germline CDR1 and CDR2: MDHEN and SYDVKM.

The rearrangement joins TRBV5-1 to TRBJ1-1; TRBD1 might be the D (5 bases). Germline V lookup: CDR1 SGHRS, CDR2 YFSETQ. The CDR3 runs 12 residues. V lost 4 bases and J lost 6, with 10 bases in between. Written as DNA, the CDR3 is TGCGCCAGCAGCCACGGGGGTCCTGAAGCTTTCTTT. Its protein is CASSHGGPEAFF.

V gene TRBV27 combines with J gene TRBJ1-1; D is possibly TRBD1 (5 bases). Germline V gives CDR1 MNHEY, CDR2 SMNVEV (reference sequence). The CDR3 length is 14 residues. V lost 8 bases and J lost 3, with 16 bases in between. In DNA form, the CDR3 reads TGTGCCAGCGCTTGGTTGGGGGGAGACACTGAAGCTTTCTTT. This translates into CASAWLGGDTEAFF.

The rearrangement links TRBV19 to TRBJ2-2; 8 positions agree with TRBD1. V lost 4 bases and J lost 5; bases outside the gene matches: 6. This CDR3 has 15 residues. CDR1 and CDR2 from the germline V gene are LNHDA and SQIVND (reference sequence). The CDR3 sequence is CASSTPGGRTGELFF. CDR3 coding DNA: TGTGCCAGTAGTACTCCAGGGGGCAGGACCGGGGAGCTGTTTTTT.

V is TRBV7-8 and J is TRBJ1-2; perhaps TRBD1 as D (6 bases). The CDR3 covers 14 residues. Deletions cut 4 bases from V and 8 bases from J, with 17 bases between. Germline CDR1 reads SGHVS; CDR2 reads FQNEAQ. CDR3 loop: CASSSWTQGRGYTF. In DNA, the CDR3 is TGTGCCAGCAGCTCATGGACACAGGGTCGGGGCTACACCTTC.

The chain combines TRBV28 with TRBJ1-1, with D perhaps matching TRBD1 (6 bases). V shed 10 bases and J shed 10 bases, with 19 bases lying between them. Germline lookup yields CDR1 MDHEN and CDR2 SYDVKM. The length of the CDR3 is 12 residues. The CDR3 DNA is TGTGCCACCAACGGACAGACTAAAGGAGCTTTCTTT. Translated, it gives CATNGQTKGAFF. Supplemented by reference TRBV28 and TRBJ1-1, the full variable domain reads DVKVTQSSRYLVKRTGEKVFLECVQDMDHENMFWYRQDPGLGLRLIYFSYDVKMKEKGDIPEGYSVSREKKERFSLILESASTNQTSMYLCATNGQTKGAFFGQGTRLTVV.